Sequencing of this TCR beta chain was carried out in a study of regulatory and conventional T cells in RAG deficiency. Study-level points and caveats: Patient subsets had shorter CDR3s; Omenn Treg-Tconv overlap exceeded 80%.

Conventional CD4+ T cells were sorted from blood as CD25-low CD127-high cells. Unmatched junction bases numbered 2, after V lost 8 bases and J lost 2 bases. Germline values: CDR1 GTSNPN, CDR2 SVGIG (reference sequence). This CDR3 has 12 residues. Sequencing was performed with immunoSEQ multiplex PCR; in TCRdb, only in-frame clones are kept and a portion is missing. This table holds approximately 35,000 clones, 70% to 80% found once. In the case of this clone: Its cognate antigen is unknown.

These data also formed part of another study, on regulatory T cells. That investigation notes: The PCR used 52 TRBV and 13 TRBJ primers. Regulatory T cells showed the strongest V-J pair restriction and V/J gene skewing among patient repertoires.

Sequences were obtained from CD4+ effector T cells sorted from blood. The sequence was collected from a human donor in good health. V and J are TRBV30 and TRBJ2-7; 11 nucleotides match TRBD1. The CDR3 sequence: CAGDRGTYEQYF. The CDR3, as DNA: TGTGCCGGGGACAGGGGGACCTACGAGCAGTACTTC.